The entry that follows covers one T cell receptor (beta chain) sequence. The CDR3 is made up of 15 amino acids. Germline V gene lookup returns CDR1 MNHEY and CDR2 SVGAGI. Losses at the gene ends were 6 bases for V and 2 bases for J; bases not matched to a gene: 2. These data are taken from a study of cytomegalovirus exposure and HLA in healthy donors. PCR employed 60 Vbeta and 13 Jbeta primers. Assay used: immunoSEQ multiplex PCR; TCRdb lists only in-frame clones, some missing. The sample has roughly 130,000 clones; about two thirds are singletons. The clonotype was recovered from a middle-aged man in good health and CMV-seropositive. This sequence joins TRBV6-5 and TRBJ1-6, with 9 bases lining up with TRBD1. The sequenced sample consisted of PBMCs. The CDR3 is CASRQGAAYNSPLHF. DNA for the CDR3: TGTGCCAGCAGACAGGGGGCCGCCTATAATTCACCCCTCCACTTT.